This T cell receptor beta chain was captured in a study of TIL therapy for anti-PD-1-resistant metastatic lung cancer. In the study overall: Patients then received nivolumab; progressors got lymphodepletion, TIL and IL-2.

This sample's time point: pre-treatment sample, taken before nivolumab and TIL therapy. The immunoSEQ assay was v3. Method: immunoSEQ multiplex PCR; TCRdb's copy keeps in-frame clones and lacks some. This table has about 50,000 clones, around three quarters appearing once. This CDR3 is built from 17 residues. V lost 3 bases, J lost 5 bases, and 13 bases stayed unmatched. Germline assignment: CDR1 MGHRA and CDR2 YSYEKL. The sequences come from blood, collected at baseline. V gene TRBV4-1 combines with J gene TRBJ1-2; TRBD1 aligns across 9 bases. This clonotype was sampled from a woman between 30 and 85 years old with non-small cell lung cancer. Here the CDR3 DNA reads TGCGCCAGCAGCCATCCCCTTCGGGACAGGGCCGGTTATGGCTACACCTTC. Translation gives CASSHPLRDRAGYGYTF.